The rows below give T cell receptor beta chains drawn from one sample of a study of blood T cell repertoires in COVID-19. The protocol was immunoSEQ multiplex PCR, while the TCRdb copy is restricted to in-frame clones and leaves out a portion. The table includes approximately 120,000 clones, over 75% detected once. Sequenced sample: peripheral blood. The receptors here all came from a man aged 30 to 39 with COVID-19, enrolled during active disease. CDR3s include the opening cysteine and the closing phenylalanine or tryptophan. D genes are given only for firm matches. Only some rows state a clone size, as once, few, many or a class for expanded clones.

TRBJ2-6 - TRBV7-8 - TGTGCCAGCAGCCACCCACAAAGTCGGGCCAACGTCCTGACTTTC CASSHPQSRANVLTF
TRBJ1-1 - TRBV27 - TGTGCCAGCAGTTTACAGGGTTCGACTGAAGCTTTCTTT CASSLQGSTEAFF
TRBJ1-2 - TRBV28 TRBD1 TGTGCCAGTATACAGGGGGGTTACTATGGCTACACCTTC CASIQGGYYGYTF
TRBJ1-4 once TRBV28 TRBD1 TGTGCCAGCAGTCTTCCTAAACAGGGGGTCTTGATATCCACTAATGAAAAACTGTTTTTT CASSLPKQGVLISTNEKLFF
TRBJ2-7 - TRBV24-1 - TGTGCCACCAGTGCCCGAACGGGAAGCTCCTACGAGCAGTACTTC CATSARTGSSYEQYF
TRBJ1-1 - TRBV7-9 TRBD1 TGTGCCAGCAGTCCTAGCGGGACAGTGAACACTGAAGCTTTCTTT CASSPSGTVNTEAFF
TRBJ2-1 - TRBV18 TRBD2 TGTGCCAGCTCATCGATTACCGGGACTAGCGGAGGGCTGCAGTTCTTC CASSSITGTSGGLQFF
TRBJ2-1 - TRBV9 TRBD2 TGTGCCAGCAGCGTAGCGAGCGGGACTGGCCGCTTTTCCTACAATGAGCAGTTCTTC CASSVASGTGRFSYNEQFF
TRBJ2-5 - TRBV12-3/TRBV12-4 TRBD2 TGTGCCAGCAGGCCGACTAGCGGGGAGACCCAGTACTTC CASRPTSGETQYF
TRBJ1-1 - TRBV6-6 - TGTGCCAGCATGGGGGGGGGCACTGAAGCTTTCTTT CASMGGGTEAFF
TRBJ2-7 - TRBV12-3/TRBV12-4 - TGTGCCAGCAGTTTAGTGCGGGGTTACGAGCAGTACTTC CASSLVRGYEQYF
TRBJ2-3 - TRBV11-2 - TGTGCCAGCAGCAACGGGAAGGAGGGTTTAGATACGCAGTATTTT CASSNGKEGLDTQYF
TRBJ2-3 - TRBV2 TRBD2 TGTGCCAGCACCGGGGGACTAGTCGCAGATACGCAGTATTTT CASTGGLVADTQYF
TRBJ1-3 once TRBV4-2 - TGTGCCAGCAGCCAAGTTGCCGGGGTGGGAAACACCATATATTTT CASSQVAGVGNTIYF
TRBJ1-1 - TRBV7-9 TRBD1 TGTGCCAGCAGCCAAGGTACAGGGGGCGAAAGAGCTTTCTTT CASSQGTGGERAFF
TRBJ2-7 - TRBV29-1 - TGCAGCGTTCTCGGCGGCAGACTCTCCTACGAGCAGTACTTC CSVLGGRLSYEQYF
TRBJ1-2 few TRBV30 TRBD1 TGTGCCTGGAGCCTAGACACCGGACAGGGGTATGGCTACACCTTC CAWSLDTGQGYGYTF
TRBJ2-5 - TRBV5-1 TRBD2 TGCGCCAGCAGCTTCACGACACCTTTGCTAGCGGGAGTGGTGACCCAGTACTTC CASSFTTPLLAGVVTQYF
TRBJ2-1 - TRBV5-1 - TGCGCCAGCAGCTGGGACTCAAAAACCCCCACCAAGGAGTTCTTC CASSWDSKTPTKEFF
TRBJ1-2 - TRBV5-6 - TGTGCCAGCAGCCTAGGGGCTCGTAACTATGGCTACACCTTC CASSLGARNYGYTF
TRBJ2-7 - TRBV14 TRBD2 TGTGCCAGCAGCCCGGGACTAGCGGGGGAGCAGTACTTC CASSPGLAGEQYF
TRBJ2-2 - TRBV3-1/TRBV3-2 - TGTGCCAGCAGCCAATCCCGCACCGGGGAGCTGTTTTTT CASSQSRTGELFF
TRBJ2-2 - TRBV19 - TGTGCCAGTAGTATAACAGTTACCGGGGAGCTGTTTTTT CASSITVTGELFF
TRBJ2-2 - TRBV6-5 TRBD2 TGTGCCAGCAGCTTAGCGGGAGTGCACGGGGAGCTGTTTTTT CASSLAGVHGELFF
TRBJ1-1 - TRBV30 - TGTGTCTGGAGTTTCGGGAACACTGAAGCTTTCTTT CVWSFGNTEAFF
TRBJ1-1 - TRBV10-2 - TGCGCCAGCAGTCACGGACAGGAAGCTTTCTTT CASSHGQEAFF
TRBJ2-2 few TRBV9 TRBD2 TGTGCCAGCAGCGTCGCTAGCGGGATATCGGCCGGGGAGCTGTTTTTT CASSVASGISAGELFF
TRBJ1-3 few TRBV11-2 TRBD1 TGTGCCAGCAGCTTAGGGACAGGACTATCTGGAAACACCATATATTTT CASSLGTGLSGNTIYF
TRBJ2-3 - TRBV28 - TGTGCCAGCAGTCCCGGGACTAGCACAGATACGCAGTATTTT CASSPGTSTDTQYF
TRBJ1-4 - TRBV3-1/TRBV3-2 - TGTGCCAGCAGCCTCTATGAAAAACTGTTTTTT CASSLYEKLFF
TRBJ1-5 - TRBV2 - TGTGCCAGCAGGACGGAGTATAGCAATCAGCCCCAGCATTTT CASRTEYSNQPQHF
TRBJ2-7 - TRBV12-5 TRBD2 TGTGCTAGTGGGAAGCGGGAGGCTCCATACTACGAGCAGTACTTC CASGKREAPYYEQYF
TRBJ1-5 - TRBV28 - TGTGCCAGCAGTTTAACGGGGAGAGATCAGCCCCAGCATTTT CASSLTGRDQPQHF
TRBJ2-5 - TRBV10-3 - TGTGCCATCAGTGAGCTAGGGACTCCACAAGAGACCCAGTACTTC CAISELGTPQETQYF
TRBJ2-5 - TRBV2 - TGTGCCAGCAGTGAAGGAGGGGGATCAGAGACCCAGTACTTC CASSEGGGSETQYF
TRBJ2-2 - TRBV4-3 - TGCGCCAGCAGCCAATCCGACAGTCTGAACACCGGGGAGCTGTTTTTT CASSQSDSLNTGELFF
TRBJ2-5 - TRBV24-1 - TGTGCCACCAGTGATTTGTCGGGACTTGGGCACGAGACCCAGTACTTC CATSDLSGLGHETQYF
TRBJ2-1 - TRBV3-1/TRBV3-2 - TGTGCCAGCAGCCAAGCATCCTACAATGAGCAGTTCTTC CASSQASYNEQFF
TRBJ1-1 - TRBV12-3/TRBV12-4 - TGTGCCAGCAGTTTCTCTCCCAACACTGAAGCTTTCTTT CASSFSPNTEAFF
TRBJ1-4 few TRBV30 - TGTGCCTGGAGTAACGGCGGACAGCTTAATGAAAAACTGTTTTTT CAWSNGGQLNEKLFF
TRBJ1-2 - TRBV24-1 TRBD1 TGTGCCACCAGCCTGGGACAGAACTATGGCTACACCTTC CATSLGQNYGYTF
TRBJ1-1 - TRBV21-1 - TGTGCCAGCAGCACGGTGGGACTTATGAACACTGAAGCTTTCTTT CASSTVGLMNTEAFF
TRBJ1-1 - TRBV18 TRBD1 TGTGCCAGCTCACCCGGACAGGGGAACTGGGGCACTGAAGCTTTCTTT CASSPGQGNWGTEAFF
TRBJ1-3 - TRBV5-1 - TGCGCCAGCAGCCCGAAAATCCTAAGACAGGAAAACTCTGGAAACACCATATATTTT CASSPKILRQENSGNTIYF
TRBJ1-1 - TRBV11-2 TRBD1 TGTGCCACCCGGACAGGTCTGAACACTGAAGCTTTCTTT CATRTGLNTEAFF
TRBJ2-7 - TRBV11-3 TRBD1 TGTGCCAGCAGCTTAAGGGGGCCACGATACGAGCAGTACTTC CASSLRGPRYEQYF
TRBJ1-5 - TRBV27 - TGTGCCAGCAGACCCCTCGACAGCCCTAATCAGCCCCAGCATTTT CASRPLDSPNQPQHF
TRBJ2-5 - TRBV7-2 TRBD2 TGTGCCAGCAGCTTAGTGTTTAGCGGGGGGGTGGAGACCCAGTACTTC CASSLVFSGGVETQYF